Listed below are T cell receptor beta chains from one sample, sequenced in a study of beta chain features in type 1 diabetes. Method: immunoSEQ multiplex PCR; TCRdb's copy keeps in-frame clones and lacks some. The sample records 300,000 to 350,000 clones, roughly 8% being singletons. The sequenced material came from central memory CD4+ T cells from blood. All receptors derive from a woman between 18 and 30 years old in good health. Each CDR3 is given with its conserved first and last residue. Each record gives: D gene, J gene, V gene, clone size, CDR3 protein, CDR3 DNA. A D gene is named only where the DNA matches it firmly. For some rows the clone size is stated as once, few or many, or as a class when expanded; others skip it.

D: -
J: TRBJ2-2
V: TRBV25-1
size: -
CDR3: CASSSSADTGELFF
DNA: TGTGCCAGCAGTTCTAGCGCGGACACCGGGGAGCTGTTTTTT

D: -
J: TRBJ2-7
V: TRBV15
size: -
CDR3: CATSRDATGAYEQYF
DNA: TGTGCCACCAGCAGAGATGCGACAGGAGCCTACGAGCAGTACTTC

D: TRBD2
J: TRBJ2-3
V: TRBV10-3
size: -
CDR3: CAIFDPTVSSGDTQYF
DNA: TGTGCCATCTTCGATCCTACAGTTTCTAGCGGGGATACGCAGTATTTT

D: -
J: TRBJ2-1
V: TRBV29-1
size: -
CDR3: CSVERGSGTEQFF
DNA: TGCAGCGTTGAACGGGGCTCAGGCACTGAGCAGTTCTTC

D: -
J: TRBJ2-7
V: TRBV6-5
size: few
CDR3: CASSLRYEQYF
DNA: TGTGCCAGCAGTCTCCGATACGAGCAGTACTTC

D: -
J: TRBJ1-1
V: TRBV4-2
size: -
CDR3: CASSQDRVRDTEAFF
DNA: TGTGCCAGCAGCCAAGATAGGGTCAGGGACACTGAAGCTTTCTTT

D: TRBD1
J: TRBJ2-7
V: TRBV15
size: many
CDR3: CATSREGQGAYEQYF
DNA: TGTGCCACCAGCAGAGAGGGACAGGGGGCCTACGAGCAGTACTTC

D: TRBD1
J: TRBJ1-5
V: TRBV10-1
size: -
CDR3: CASRDRGRRNQPQHF
DNA: TGCGCCAGCAGAGACAGGGGTAGGCGCAATCAGCCCCAGCATTTT

D: -
J: TRBJ1-5
V: TRBV27
size: -
CDR3: CASSRGGRQSNQPQHF
DNA: TGTGCCAGCAGTCGGGGGGGGAGACAGAGCAATCAGCCCCAGCATTTT

D: TRBD2
J: TRBJ2-7
V: TRBV7-2
size: -
CDR3: CASSFQLAGGGMWFEQYF
DNA: TGTGCCAGCAGCTTCCAACTAGCGGGAGGGGGGATGTGGTTCGAGCAGTACTTC

D: -
J: TRBJ1-4
V: TRBV2
size: -
CDR3: CASSDRGGEKLFF
DNA: TGTGCCAGCAGTGACAGGGGAGGTGAAAAACTGTTTTTT

D: TRBD2
J: TRBJ2-7
V: TRBV6-1
size: -
CDR3: CAGGGPSIVTEQYF
DNA: TGTGCCGGGGGAGGGCCTAGCATAGTCACCGAGCAGTACTTC

D: -
J: TRBJ2-2
V: TRBV5-6
size: many
CDR3: CASSLRRLITGELFF
DNA: TGTGCCAGCAGCTTGAGACGTCTAATCACCGGGGAGCTGTTTTTT

D: -
J: TRBJ2-7
V: TRBV25-1
size: -
CDR3: CASSEYSEQYF
DNA: TGTGCCAGCAGTGAATATTCCGAGCAGTACTTC

D: -
J: TRBJ2-5
V: TRBV18
size: few
CDR3: CASSPFERVQETQYF
DNA: TGTGCCAGCTCACCATTCGAGAGGGTCCAAGAGACCCAGTACTTC

D: -
J: TRBJ2-5
V: TRBV7-3
size: -
CDR3: CASSNGAQETQYF
DNA: TGTGCCAGCAGCAACGGGGCCCAAGAGACCCAGTACTTC

D: -
J: TRBJ2-3
V: TRBV29-1
size: few
CDR3: CSVRRAITSTDTQYF
DNA: TGCAGCGTCCGGAGGGCCATTACCTCGACAGATACGCAGTATTTT

D: -
J: TRBJ1-6
V: TRBV2
size: few
CDR3: CASSEWLSPLHF
DNA: TGTGCCAGCAGTGAATGGCTCTCGCCCCTCCACTTT

D: -
J: TRBJ2-4
V: TRBV5-4
size: -
CDR3: CASSFFDGDPYF
DNA: TGTGCCAGCAGCTTTTTTGATGGGGATCCGTACTTC

D: -
J: TRBJ2-1
V: TRBV11-1
size: -
CDR3: CASSLAPTGVEGQFF
DNA: TGTGCCAGCAGCTTAGCTCCTACGGGCGTCGAGGGGCAGTTCTTC

D: TRBD1
J: TRBJ1-4
V: TRBV29-1
size: -
CDR3: CSVEEAQGLRLFF
DNA: TGCAGCGTTGAAGAAGCACAGGGGTTGAGACTGTTTTTT

D: TRBD2
J: TRBJ2-3
V: TRBV6-6
size: few
CDR3: CASSDLQTSGRNTQYF
DNA: TGTGCCAGCAGCGACCTACAGACTAGCGGGCGGAATACGCAGTATTTT

D: -
J: TRBJ2-7
V: TRBV5-1
size: few
CDR3: CASMPGRTYSYEQYF
DNA: TGCGCCAGTATGCCGGGCCGCACCTATTCCTACGAGCAGTACTTC

D: TRBD2
J: TRBJ2-7
V: TRBV18
size: many
CDR3: CASSPPGLGSLGEQYF
DNA: TGTGCCAGCTCACCTCCGGGACTAGGCTCTCTCGGCGAGCAGTACTTC

D: TRBD2
J: TRBJ2-7
V: TRBV18
size: few
CDR3: CASSPEGLLAEQYF
DNA: TGTGCCAGCTCACCGGAGGGACTACTAGCCGAGCAGTACTTC

D: -
J: TRBJ2-1
V: TRBV18
size: -
CDR3: CASSPTLDRWYNEQFF
DNA: TGTGCCAGCTCACCAACTCTCGACAGGTGGTACAATGAGCAGTTCTTC

D: -
J: TRBJ2-7
V: TRBV5-5
size: many
CDR3: CASHYQGYEQYF
DNA: TGTGCCAGTCACTATCAGGGTTACGAGCAGTACTTC

D: -
J: TRBJ2-1
V: TRBV6-5
size: -
CDR3: CASSYPLSLEQFF
DNA: TGTGCCAGCAGTTACCCGTTGTCCCTTGAGCAGTTCTTC

D: -
J: TRBJ2-7
V: TRBV6-5
size: few
CDR3: CASREGYEQYF
DNA: TGTGCCAGCAGAGAAGGATACGAGCAGTACTTC

D: TRBD2
J: TRBJ2-3
V: TRBV5-1
size: few
CDR3: CASSARTSGSGGTDTQYF
DNA: TGCGCCAGCAGCGCAAGGACTAGCGGGAGCGGCGGCACAGATACGCAGTATTTT

D: -
J: TRBJ1-5
V: TRBV10-3
size: few
CDR3: CASSRPGSNQPQHF
DNA: TGTGCCAGCAGTCGCCCTGGAAGCAATCAGCCCCAGCATTTT

D: TRBD2
J: TRBJ2-1
V: TRBV10-3
size: many
CDR3: CAISTLAGDGEQFF
DNA: TGTGCCATCAGCACGCTAGCGGGAGACGGTGAGCAGTTCTTC

D: -
J: TRBJ1-1
V: TRBV18
size: many
CDR3: CASRSRDFGAEAFF
DNA: TGTGCCAGCCGCTCCCGGGACTTCGGGGCTGAAGCTTTCTTT

D: -
J: TRBJ1-5
V: TRBV15
size: -
CDR3: CATSRGGDGNQPQHF
DNA: TGTGCCACCAGCAGAGGGGGAGACGGTAATCAGCCCCAGCATTTT

D: TRBD1
J: TRBJ2-1
V: TRBV7-3
size: few
CDR3: CASSLTDSTGSEQFF
DNA: TGTGCCAGCAGCTTAACTGACTCGACAGGGTCGGAGCAGTTCTTC

D: -
J: TRBJ1-4
V: TRBV9
size: -
CDR3: CASSVGGNEKLFF
DNA: TGTGCCAGCAGCGTAGGAGGGAATGAAAAACTGTTTTTT

D: -
J: TRBJ2-7
V: TRBV6-5
size: many
CDR3: CASSRGWEQYF
DNA: TGTGCCAGCAGTCGGGGGTGGGAGCAGTACTTC

D: -
J: TRBJ2-3
V: TRBV5-1
size: -
CDR3: CASSSSSVIADTQYF
DNA: TGCGCCAGCAGCTCGAGTAGCGTGATTGCAGATACGCAGTATTTT

D: -
J: TRBJ1-4
V: TRBV5-4
size: few
CDR3: CASSPDIADSEKLFF
DNA: TGTGCCAGCAGCCCGGACATTGCGGATAGTGAAAAACTGTTTTTT

D: -
J: TRBJ1-2
V: TRBV4-2
size: -
CDR3: CASSQDWDGRGGYTF
DNA: TGTGCCAGCAGCCAAGATTGGGACGGGAGAGGTGGCTACACCTTC

D: TRBD2
J: TRBJ2-7
V: TRBV7-2
size: many
CDR3: CASSLLGSGSSYEQYF
DNA: TGTGCCAGCAGCTTACTTGGTAGCGGGAGCTCCTACGAGCAGTACTTC

D: TRBD2
J: TRBJ2-3
V: TRBV7-9
size: -
CDR3: CASSLALAGGSDTQYF
DNA: TGTGCCAGCAGCTTAGCCCTAGCGGGAGGGTCAGATACGCAGTATTTT